Following are 29 T cell receptor beta chains from one sample sequenced in a study of low-dose radiotherapy and immunotherapy resistance in tumors. Time point in this sample: before trial treatment. Covering alpha and beta chains, TRAV- and TRBV-specific primers were used for the first-strand cDNA. The authors amplified TCRs for 20 PCR cycles with a constant-region primer and a V-primer adapter. From the reads, TCRdb called clonotypes with MiXCR, one entry per CDR3 protein. The sample has 80,000 to 95,000 distinct CDR3 sequences; 9.4% are singletons. The sequencing here drew on PBMCs, taken before treatment. These receptors were collected from a male donor with prostate cancer.

This clonotype was counted at least ten times. The gene calls are TRBV19 and TRBJ2-3, with a weak D call TRBD1 (6 bases). Germline lookup yields CDR1 LNHDA and CDR2 SQIVND (reference sequence). V lost 5 bases to trimming and J lost 4 bases, with 10 bases between them. This CDR3 is 13 amino acids long. The DNA of the CDR3 is TGTGCCAGTAGTGTGGGGGCTCCAGATACGCAGTATTTT. This translates into CASSVGAPDTQYF.

A few counts support this clonotype. This may come from a read error, since a much larger clone is one base off. This chain uses TRBV28 with TRBJ2-3; TRBD1 matches at 7 bases. CDR3 length equals 13 residues. Losses at the gene ends were 7 bases for V and 11 bases for J; bases not matched to a gene: 12. From germline, CDR1 is MDHEN and CDR2 SYDVKM. In DNA form, the CDR3 reads TGTGCCAGCAAGAAAAACAGGGGAATGGTGCAGTATTTT. Protein sequence: CASKKNRGMVQYF.

Many counts were recorded for this clonotype. V gene TRBV6-6 combines with J gene TRBJ1-3, with D uncertain. V was shortened by 8 bases and J by 6 bases, with 5 bases between the two germline ends. CDR3 length equals 10 residues. Germline V gene data show CDR1 as MNHNY and CDR2 as SVGAGI (reference sequence). This CDR3 reads CASWENTIYF. CDR3 nucleotides: TGTGCCAGCTGGGAAAACACCATATATTTT.

In regard to this clonotype: It may be a read error: a sequence one base away is much more abundant. CDR3 DNA: TGCAGTGCTAGTGCGGGGGCTAACTATGGCAACACCTTC. It codes for CSASAGANYGNTF. The rearrangement joins TRBV20-1 to TRBJ1-2, with D maybe TRBD1 (6 bases). Germline CDR1 and CDR2: DFQATT and SNEGSKA (reference sequence). The CDR3 covers 13 residues.

This clonotype has at least ten counts. V and J are TRBV27 and TRBJ1-4, with a possible D match to TRBD1 (5 bases). V shed 4 bases and J shed 5 bases, with 11 bases lying between them. This CDR3 has 14 amino acids. CDR1 MNHEY and CDR2 SMNVEV come from the germline V gene (reference sequence). CDR3 in DNA: TGTGCCAGCAGTTGGCAGGGAGAAAATGAAAAACTGTTTTTT. It encodes CASSWQGENEKLFF.

At least ten counts were recorded for this clonotype. V and J are TRBV4-3 and TRBJ2-1; 10 bases align to TRBD2. This CDR3 has 18 amino acids. The V and J ends lost 0 bases and 2 bases, in that order; junction bases with no gene match: 7. The germline V gene encodes CDR1 LGHNA and CDR2 YSLEER. The CDR3 region is CASSQDPSGGPTYNEQFF. The DNA for the CDR3 is TGCGCCAGCAGCCAAGATCCTAGCGGGGGCCCAACCTACAATGAGCAGTTCTTC.

The chain carries TRBV28 and TRBJ1-5; no clear D. Germline loops: CDR1 MDHEN, CDR2 SYDVKM. The CDR3 runs to 15 residues. V dropped 5 bases and J dropped 1 base, with 12 bases sitting between them. CDR3 loop: CASSRPLGSNQPQHF. CDR3 nucleotides: TGTGCCAGCAGTCGGCCCCTGGGAAGCAATCAGCCCCAGCATTTT.

This clonotype was seen ten or more times. The chain joins TRBV7-9 to TRBJ1-1, with no clear D. Between the trimmed V and J ends, which lost 1 base and 0 bases, there was a span of 9 bases. CDR1 SEHNR and CDR2 FQNEAQ come from the germline V gene (reference sequence). This CDR3 is 15 amino acids long. The CDR3 loop reads CASSLGGTVNTEAFF. CDR3 DNA: TGTGCCAGCAGCTTAGGCGGCACAGTGAACACTGAAGCTTTCTTT.

This clonotype was found many times. The chain joins TRBV27 to TRBJ1-2, with 8 bases fitting TRBD1. Losses at the gene ends were 5 bases for V and 3 bases for J; bases not matched to a gene: 5. The length of the CDR3 is 14 residues. CDR1 is MNHEY and CDR2 is SMNVEV in the germline V gene (reference sequence). CDR3 region: CASSPQGEYYGYTF. DNA of the CDR3: TGTGCCAGCAGTCCACAGGGGGAGTACTATGGCTACACCTTC.

The table lists this clonotype with many counts. The V and J genes are TRBV10-3 and TRBJ1-2; tentative D call: TRBD1 (6 bases). Germline loops: CDR1 ENHRY, CDR2 SYGVKD. V lost 4 bases to trimming and J lost 7 bases, with 19 bases between them. This CDR3 contains 15 residues. Here the CDR3 DNA reads TGTGCCATCAGTGTCTTCGGACAGAATGGTGCTGGCTACACCTTC. As protein: CAISVFGQNGAGYTF.

A few counts support this clonotype. A read error likely explains this, since a far larger clone differs by one base. J is TRBJ2-7 and V is TRBV13; TRBD1 matches 9 bases. The germline V gene encodes CDR1 PRHDT and CDR2 FYEKMQ (reference sequence). This CDR3 has 15 residues. V lost 3 bases and J lost 7; bases outside the gene matches: 10. CDR3 sequence: CASSFRTGEGNEQYF. The CDR3 DNA reads TGTGCCAGCAGCTTTAGGACAGGGGAAGGCAATGAGCAGTACTTC.

In this sample, this clonotype turned up many times. The chain is built from TRBV6-2 or TRBV6-3 and TRBJ2-5; 12 bases are a match to TRBD2. Germline-derived CDR1 and CDR2 are MNHEY and SVGEGT. Losses at the gene ends were 3 bases for V and 7 bases for J; bases not matched to a gene: 12. The CDR3 extends over 17 amino acids. This CDR3 is CASSYWPSGRGTGTQYF. The CDR3 nucleotides read TGTGCCAGCAGTTATTGGCCTAGCGGGAGGGGAACGGGGACCCAGTACTTC.

Concerning this clonotype itself: A much larger clone differs by one base, so this may be a read error. The chain carries TRBV30 and TRBJ2-1; D call uncertain. Germline-derived CDR1 and CDR2 are GTSNPN and SVGIG (reference sequence). The CDR3 has 12 amino acids. CDR3 sequence (DNA): TGTGCCAGGAGTGACAACAACAATGAGCAGTTCTTC. It is translated as CARSDNNNEQFF.

This clonotype was counted at least ten times. The chain has TRBV7-7 and TRBJ2-5; 8 positions match TRBD2. V dropped 1 base and J dropped 4; count of bases not matched to a gene: 5. CDR3 size: 15 residues. The germline gives CDR1 SSHAT, CDR2 FNYEAQ (reference sequence). CDR3 in amino acids: CASSLEGTSGETQYF. CDR3 DNA sequence: TGTGCCAGCAGCTTAGAAGGGACTAGTGGAGAGACCCAGTACTTC.

This clonotype was seen many times. The chain combines TRBV7-2 with TRBJ1-1, with D perhaps matching TRBD1 (6 bases). This CDR3 contains 13 residues. Germline V gene data show CDR1 as SGHTA and CDR2 as FQGNSA. V shed 10 bases and J shed 1 base, with 13 bases lying between them. Here the CDR3 reads CATFRQENTEAFF. The CDR3 coding sequence is TGTGCCACCTTTCGACAGGAGAACACTGAAGCTTTCTTT.

This clonotype appeared many times. This sequence joins TRBV7-2 and TRBJ1-1; no clear D gene. The CDR3 loop spans 13 amino acids. Per germline, CDR1 SGHTA and CDR2 FQGNSA. Trimming took off 4 bases at V and 5 bases at J, with 11 bases between the two ends. The CDR3 here is CASSSLGLTEAFF. The CDR3 region has the DNA TGTGCCAGCAGCTCGCTGGGTTTAACTGAAGCTTTCTTT.

This clonotype was counted ten times or more. V and J are TRBV20-1 and TRBJ1-5, with a tentative D call TRBD1 (6 bases). Germline V gene lookup returns CDR1 DFQATT and CDR2 SNEGSKA (reference sequence). The CDR3 has 14 amino acids. Trimming removed 0 bases at V and 6 bases at J, with 12 bases between. The CDR3 nucleotides are TGCAGTGCTAGAGATTGGAGGGGGGGTCAGCCCCAGCATTTT. Its protein product is CSARDWRGGQPQHF.

This clonotype appeared many times. This chain links TRBV12-3 or TRBV12-4 with TRBJ2-2; 9 bases fit TRBD1. V lost 5 bases to trimming and J lost 2 bases; unmatched junction nucleotides: 6. This CDR3 is built from 16 residues. As DNA, the CDR3 is TGTGCCAGCAGTAGGGGACAGGGATATAACACCGGGGAGCTGTTTTTT. This translates into CASSRGQGYNTGELFF.

The sample holds a few counts of this clonotype. The gene calls are TRBV19 and TRBJ1-1; TRBD1 is a possible D gene (5 bases). V was shortened by 10 bases and J by 11 bases, with 23 bases between the two germline ends. CDR3 length: 13 residues. The germline V gene encodes CDR1 LNHDA and CDR2 SQIVND (reference sequence). The CDR3 bases are TGTGCCACAGTTCTGCGGGGGGGGAATAAGGCTTTCTTT. Translating gives CATVLRGGNKAFF. The complete variable domain, with remaining parts taken from reference TRBV19 and TRBJ1-1, reads DGGITQSPKYLFRKEGQNVTLSCEQNLNHDAMYWYRQDPGQGLRLIYYSQIVNDFQKGDIAEGYSVSREKKESFPLTVTSAQKNPTAFYLCATVLRGGNKAFFGQGTRLTVV.

This clonotype was seen ten or more times. This chain's CDR3 is CASSGTPGATDTQYF. CDR3 nucleotide sequence: TGTGCCAGCAGCGGAACTCCAGGGGCCACAGATACGCAGTATTTT. The chain uses TRBV2 and TRBJ2-3, with a weak D call TRBD1 (6 bases). This CDR3 spans 15 amino acids. CDR1 is SNHLY, CDR2 FYNNEI, per germline. The V end was cut by 6 bases, the J end by 2 bases, with 15 bases between.

This clonotype was counted many times. The rearrangement joins TRBV5-1 to TRBJ2-3; D not certain. CDR1 and CDR2 from the germline V gene are SGHRS and YFSETQ. V gave up 3 bases and J gave up 2 bases, with 4 bases separating them. The CDR3 runs 12 residues. This CDR3 is CASSYTTDTQYF. For the CDR3, the DNA is TGCGCCAGCAGCTATACCACAGATACGCAGTATTTT. Supplemented by reference TRBV5-1 and TRBJ2-3, the full variable domain reads KAGVTQTPRYLIKTRGQQVTLSCSPISGHRSVSWYQQTPGQGLQFLFEYFSETQRNKGNFPGRFSGRQFSNSRSEMNVSTLELGDSALYLCASSYTTDTQYFGPGTRLTVL.

This clonotype was seen repeatedly, ten times or more. The rearrangement links TRBV4-1 to TRBJ2-7; 12 bases align to TRBD2. The CDR3 has 15 amino acids. J lost 3 bases, V lost 1 base, and 1 base had no gene match. Germline CDR1 MGHRA, CDR2 YSYEKL. The CDR3 protein is CASSQVLAGGYEQYF. CDR3 nucleotides: TGCGCCAGCAGCCAAGTACTAGCGGGAGGCTACGAGCAGTACTTC.

This clonotype was recorded at least ten times. The chain employs TRBV20-1 and TRBJ2-4; 10 bases are shared with TRBD1. CDR1 and CDR2 (germline): DFQATT, SNEGSKA (reference sequence). This CDR3 is built from 15 residues. V dropped 5 bases and J dropped 8; count of bases not matched to a gene: 12. The CDR3 DNA follows: TGCAGTGCTCGTACTCCGGGACAGGGGATGGACATTCAGTACTTC. It is translated as CSARTPGQGMDIQYF.

This clonotype was seen a few times. The gene calls are TRBV27 and TRBJ1-2, with a possible D match to TRBD1 (6 bases). Trimming left V 6 bases short and J 0 bases short, with 8 bases between. The CDR3 loop spans 13 amino acids. Germline loops: CDR1 MNHEY, CDR2 SMNVEV (reference sequence). CDR3 sequence (DNA): TGTGCCAGCAGGGACAGTCCTAACTATGGCTACACCTTC. It yields the protein CASRDSPNYGYTF.

This clonotype was observed at least ten times. The rearrangement uses TRBV4-1 and TRBJ2-5; 8 bases agree with TRBD2. Germline trimming cut 5 bases from V and 2 bases from J; bases unmatched to any gene: 10. The germline V gene encodes CDR1 MGHRA and CDR2 YSYEKL. This CDR3 spans 16 amino acids. The CDR3 nucleotides read TGCGCCAGCAGCTCAGGAGTAGCGGGGCTTCAAGAGACCCAGTACTTC. It specifies CASSSGVAGLQETQYF.

This clonotype has ten or more counts. The gene calls are TRBV3-1 and TRBJ2-1, with 12 bases aligning to TRBD1. Unmatched junction bases numbered 12, after V lost 3 bases and J lost 9 bases. This CDR3 contains 17 residues. Germline CDR1 and CDR2: LGHDT and YNNKEL (reference sequence). The CDR3 DNA reads as TGTGCCAGCAGCCACGCCGGGACAGGGGGCATTAGAATTGAGCAGTTCTTC. Encoded protein: CASSHAGTGGIRIEQFF.

This rearrangement joins TRBV28 to TRBJ2-7; 11 nucleotides agree with TRBD1. J gave up 3 bases and V 5 bases, and 12 bases lay outside the gene matches. The germline CDR1 and CDR2 sequences are MDHEN and SYDVKM. There are 17 residues in the CDR3. CDR3 coding DNA: TGTGCCAGCAGTAAAAGCTCAGGGACAGGGGGGATCTACGAGCAGTACTTC. It translates to CASSKSSGTGGIYEQYF.

This clonotype has at least ten counts. V is TRBV30 and J is TRBJ2-2; maybe TRBD1 (6 bases). This CDR3 has 14 amino acids. Deletions cut 3 bases from V and 6 bases from J, with 14 bases between. Germline V gene lookup returns CDR1 GTSNPN and CDR2 SVGIG (reference sequence). CDR3 DNA: TGTGCCTGGAGAGGACAGCCGGTAGCCGGGGAGCTGTTTTTT. Its protein is CAWRGQPVAGELFF.

For this clonotype: This may arise from a read error, as a much more abundant clone is one base away. The chain uses TRBV26 and TRBJ2-4; the table calls TRBD1, which could not be checked here. TRBV26 is given as a pseudogene. This CDR3 region has 14 residues. Written as DNA, the CDR3 is TGTGCCAGCAAGGGGGGGGTAGCCAAAAACATTCAGTACTTC. It yields the protein CASKGGVAKNIQYF.